Below, 7 T cell receptor beta chains from the same sample are listed, as sequenced in a study of early T cells in non-severe SARS-CoV-2 infection. TCRdb reanalysed the 5' RACE reads using MiXCR and keeps one entry per CDR3 protein. The sample carries 80,000 or so distinct CDR3 sequences, over 12% recorded once. Sequenced sample: whole blood. Receptor source: an adult who was a healthcare worker with PCR-confirmed SARS-CoV-2 infection or an uninfected control (not recorded which).

This clonotype was detected only a few times. The CDR3 DNA follows: TGTGCCAGCAGTTCCCCCGAAGAGGGGGGCCTCAATCAGCCCCAGCATTTT. It encodes CASSSPEEGGLNQPQHF. The chain uses TRBV6-6 and TRBJ1-5, with D tentatively TRBD1 (6 bases). Germline V gives CDR1 MNHNY, CDR2 SVGAGI (reference sequence). V lost 4 bases and J 3 bases, leaving 19 bases between the germline ends. The CDR3 length is 17 residues.

This clonotype was counted many times. The chain recombines TRBV19 with TRBJ2-1; the D gene is possibly TRBD2 (6 bases). V was pared by 4 bases and J by 12 bases, with 16 bases between. The CDR3 runs 13 residues. Germline assignment: CDR1 LNHDA and CDR2 SQIVND (reference sequence). CDR3 amino acids: CASSTGGTYRQFF. CDR3 DNA sequence: TGTGCCAGTAGTACCGGAGGGACTTATCGGCAGTTCTTC.

On this clonotype: One junction end does not reproduce the germline sequence, and a read error may be involved. The CDR3 coding sequence is TGTGTCAGCTCACCCCAAGAAGCGAGAGGGGCAGATACGCAGTATTTT. As protein: CVSSPQEARGADTQYF. The genes are TRBV18 and TRBJ2-3; D tentatively fits TRBD1 or TRBD2 (5 bases each). The germline gives CDR1 KGHSH, CDR2 LQKENI. CDR3 size: 16 residues.

This chain uses TRBV7-6 with TRBJ2-2; TRBD2 matches at 8 bases. Germline CDR1 SGHVS, CDR2 FNYEAQ. V trimming: 2 bases; J trimming: 6 bases; junction bases outside the gene matches: 2. The CDR3 sequence is 14 residues long. CDR3 residues: CASSLWRGAGELFF. The CDR3 nucleotides are TGTGCCAGCAGCTTATGGCGGGGGGCCGGGGAGCTGTTTTTT.

This clonotype has a handful of counts. The chain combines TRBV7-2 with TRBJ2-1, with D possibly TRBD2 on 6 matching bases. There are 15 residues in the CDR3. The germline V and J ends were trimmed by 1 base and 5 bases, with 12 bases remaining between them. The germline CDR1 and CDR2 sequences are SGHTA and FQGNSA. As DNA, the CDR3 is TGTGCCAGCAGCTTAGACCGGGGCGGGAACAATGAGCAGTTCTTC. It specifies CASSLDRGGNNEQFF.

This clonotype was detected ten times or more. This chain connects TRBV7-8 to TRBJ2-1; a possible D gene is TRBD1 (6 bases). With 3 bases removed from V and 6 bases from J, the gap between germline ends came to 15 bases. Germline CDR1 is SGHVS and CDR2 is FQNEAQ. There are 15 residues in the CDR3. In DNA form, the CDR3 reads TGTGCCAGCAGCTTTAGTACAGGGACCCTCAATGAGCAGTTCTTC. It is translated as CASSFSTGTLNEQFF.

V is TRBV10-3 and J is TRBJ2-1; no reliable D call. Germline loops: CDR1 ENHRY, CDR2 SYGVKD. The CDR3 has 14 residues. The V end lost 6 bases, the J end lost 7 bases, and 16 bases lay between the germline ends. This chain's CDR3 is CAIRSRPVTNEQFF. The CDR3, as DNA: TGTGCCATCAGGAGTAGGCCCGTCACGAATGAGCAGTTCTTC.